These 21 T cell receptor beta chains originate from one sample sequenced in a study of blood T cell repertoires in COVID-19. This table comes from immunoSEQ multiplex PCR, and its TCRdb copy is limited to in-frame clones, with some not included. This sample has some 150,000 clones, with around 85% found just once. The sample taken for sequencing was peripheral blood. These receptors all come from a woman aged 60-70 years with COVID-19, enrolled during active disease.

This chain connects TRBV4-3 to TRBJ1-2; D might be TRBD1 (6 bases). The CDR3 length is 14 residues. In germline, CDR1 is LGHNA, CDR2 YSLEER. V was shortened by 3 bases and J by 7 bases, with 15 bases between the two germline ends. The CDR3 region has the DNA TGCGCCAGCAGCCACCTGACCCAAGGGGGTGGCTACACCTTC. Translated, it gives CASSHLTQGGGYTF.

The J gene is TRBJ1-3, the V gene TRBV6-6, with 8 bases matching TRBD1. The CDR3 contains 14 residues. Germline V gives CDR1 MNHNY, CDR2 SVGAGI (reference sequence). Unmatched junction bases numbered 3, after V lost 6 bases and J lost 2 bases. This CDR3 reads CASRSGGAGNTIYF. The CDR3 DNA is TGTGCCAGCAGATCAGGGGGCGCTGGAAACACCATATATTTT.

This clone was found once. The gene calls are TRBV13 and TRBJ2-5; 7 bases fit TRBD2. The germline CDR1 and CDR2 sequences are PRHDT and FYEKMQ (reference sequence). This CDR3 comprises 14 residues. J lost 5 bases, V lost 4 bases, and 7 bases had no gene match. The CDR3 DNA reads as TGTGCCAGCAGCTCCGGAGGACTAGAGGAGACCCAGTACTTC. It translates to CASSSGGLEETQYF.

The chain carries TRBV6-5 and TRBJ1-2; a possible D gene is TRBD1 (5 bases). Germline V lookup: CDR1 MNHEY, CDR2 SVGAGI. V was clipped by 0 bases and J by 1 base, with 12 bases between them. This CDR3 is 16 amino acids long. The CDR3, as DNA: TGTGCCAGCAGTTACTCCTCCCGGGGGGGTAACTATGGCTACACCTTC. Its translation: CASSYSSRGGNYGYTF.

In its sample, this clone was seen once. The rearrangement links TRBV10-3 to TRBJ2-3; the D gene is possibly TRBD2 (6 bases). The CDR3 has 15 residues. Germline V gene lookup returns CDR1 ENHRY and CDR2 SYGVKD. V lost 4 bases and J lost 2, with 13 bases in between. The CDR3 nucleotides are TGTGCCATCAGTGTGGGGGGTAGGCTCACAGATACGCAGTATTTT. Amino acids: CAISVGGRLTDTQYF.

V and J are TRBV20-1 and TRBJ1-1; the match to TRBD1 covers 8 bases. The length of the CDR3 is 11 residues. V lost 5 bases and J lost 11; bases outside the gene matches: 7. The germline V gene has CDR1 DFQATT and CDR2 SNEGSKA (reference sequence). The CDR3 DNA reads TGCAGTGCTGGAACGACAGGGGTGGCTTTCTTT. Translating gives CSAGTTGVAFF.

The CDR3 loop is CASSSRGPTSYGYTF. CDR3 in DNA: TGTGCCAGCAGCTCGAGAGGGCCTACTAGCTATGGCTACACCTTC. The chain carries TRBV7-8 and TRBJ1-2; D unresolved. This CDR3 is 15 amino acids long. The germline CDR1 and CDR2 sequences are SGHVS and FQNEAQ. V lost 4 bases and J lost 4, with 16 bases in between.

This clone was counted between two and nine times. The J gene is TRBJ2-3, the V gene TRBV30, with D unresolved. This CDR3 is built from 13 residues. Trimming took 0 bases from V and 0 from J, leaving 4 bases between them. CDR1 GTSNPN and CDR2 SVGIG come from the germline V gene (reference sequence). The DNA of the CDR3 is TGTGCCTGGAGTGTCGGTAGCACAGATACGCAGTATTTT. This encodes CAWSVGSTDTQYF. The variable domain in full, completed from reference TRBV30 and TRBJ2-3, reads SQTIHQWPATLVQPVGSPLSLECTVEGTSNPNLYWYRQAAGRGLQLLFYSVGIGQISSEVPQNLSASRPQDRQFILSSKKLLLSDSGFYLCAWSVGSTDTQYFGPGTRLTVL.

The chain recombines TRBV3-1 (or the pseudogene TRBV3-2) with TRBJ1-2; no firm D call. The CDR3 totals 13 residues. V lost 0 bases and J lost 5, with 7 bases in between. CDR1 LGHDT and CDR2 YNNKEL come from the germline V gene (reference sequence). CDR3 sequence: CASSQEPVYGYTF. Here the CDR3 DNA reads TGTGCCAGCAGCCAAGAACCAGTTTATGGCTACACCTTC.

V gene TRBV18 combines with J gene TRBJ2-5; D is possibly TRBD2 (6 bases). CDR3 length equals 13 residues. V was shortened by 6 bases and J by 1 base, with 9 bases between the two germline ends. In germline, CDR1 is KGHSH, CDR2 LQKENI. This chain's CDR3 is CASSSGPQETQYF. DNA for the CDR3: TGTGCCAGCTCTAGCGGCCCCCAAGAGACCCAGTACTTC. Full variable domain (remainder filled in from reference TRBV18 and TRBJ2-5): NAGVMQNPRHLVRRRGQEARLRCSPMKGHSHVYWYRQLPEEGLKFMVYLQKENIIDESGMPKERFSAEFPKEGPSILRIQQVVRGDSAAYFCASSSGPQETQYFGPGTRLLVL.

V and J are TRBV9 and TRBJ1-2; D is ambiguous. This CDR3 region has 14 residues. V lost 7 bases and J 2 bases, leaving 15 bases between the germline ends. The germline CDR1 and CDR2 sequences are SGDLS and YYNGEE. The CDR3 nucleotides read TGTGCCAGCGCACAATTGACTGAGAACTATGGCTACACCTTC. Its protein is CASAQLTENYGYTF.

The table lists this clone with a count of one. The chain recombines TRBV10-2 with TRBJ1-1, with TRBD1 as a possible D gene (6 bases). The CDR3 covers 16 residues. Looked up from germline, CDR1 is WSHSY and CDR2 is SAAADI. Trimming pared 0 bases from V and 0 bases from J, leaving 11 bases between. This CDR3 reads CASSESRTAMNTEAFF. CDR3 DNA: TGCGCCAGCAGTGAGTCACGGACAGCCATGAACACTGAAGCTTTCTTT.

The rearrangement joins TRBV4-2 to TRBJ1-2; 8 bases fit TRBD1. Germline V gene lookup returns CDR1 LGHNA and CDR2 YNFKEQ. Unmatched junction bases numbered 9, after V lost 1 base and J lost 8 bases. The CDR3 spans 15 residues. The CDR3 spells CASSQADRDLWGYTF. CDR3 nucleotide sequence: TGTGCCAGCAGCCAAGCGGACAGGGACTTGTGGGGCTACACCTTC.

This clone appeared a single time. Written as DNA, the CDR3 is TGCGCCAGCAGTGGAGCGGGGGGTTACAATGAGCAGTTCTTC. It encodes CASSGAGGYNEQFF. The chain couples TRBV10-2 to TRBJ2-1; 9 bases are shared with TRBD2. The CDR3 loop spans 14 amino acids. Unmatched junction bases numbered 2, after V lost 4 bases and J lost 4 bases. CDR1 and CDR2 (germline): WSHSY, SAAADI.

This clone was picked up a small number of times. This CDR3 reads CASNKRDRGVHEQYF. DNA for the CDR3: TGCGCCAGCAACAAAAGGGACAGGGGGGTCCACGAGCAGTACTTC. The rearrangement links TRBV5-1 to TRBJ2-7; 11 bases match TRBD1. Germline CDR1 SGHRS, CDR2 YFSETQ. CDR3 size: 15 residues. With V trimmed by 6 bases and J by 5 bases, 10 bases remained unmatched.

The chain is built from TRBV4-2 and TRBJ2-7; 9 bases line up with TRBD2. The junction had 9 bases not matched to a gene; V was cut back by 0 bases and J by 6 bases. Germline CDR1 LGHNA, CDR2 YNFKEQ. This CDR3 has 16 amino acids. DNA for the CDR3: TGTGCCAGCAGCCAAGACGTGGCTAGCGGGGCCACCGAGCAGTACTTC. Translation gives CASSQDVASGATEQYF.

The rearrangement links TRBV10-3 to TRBJ1-4, with D perhaps matching TRBD1 (5 bases). The CDR3 has 15 amino acids. CDR1 is ENHRY and CDR2 is SYGVKD in the germline V gene. Trimming stripped 10 bases from V and 6 bases from J, with 21 bases between. CDR3 loop: CATGKGQGRDEKLFF. Here the CDR3 DNA reads TGTGCCACAGGGAAGGGTCAGGGAAGGGATGAAAAACTGTTTTTT.

The DNA of the CDR3 is TGTGCCAGCAGCCGGACTAGCGGGGGATCAGATACGCAGTATTTT. It encodes CASSRTSGGSDTQYF. This rearrangement joins TRBV6-5 to TRBJ2-3, with TRBD2 matching 13 bases. V lost 6 bases and J lost 4; bases outside the gene matches: 4. The CDR3 has 15 residues. CDR1 is MNHEY and CDR2 is SVGAGI in the germline V gene.

J is TRBJ2-2 and V is TRBV18; weak D call: TRBD2 (6 bases). Trimming stripped 8 bases from V and 5 bases from J, with 18 bases between. The CDR3 totals 15 residues. Germline V gene data show CDR1 as KGHSH and CDR2 as LQKENI. CDR3: CASPLSGTLTGELFF. Here the CDR3 DNA reads TGTGCCAGCCCCCTATCCGGGACTCTTACCGGGGAGCTGTTTTTT.

The chain is built from TRBV30 and TRBJ2-3; 10 bases are a match to TRBD1. The trim removed 2 bases at V and 2 bases at J, leaving 4 bases unmatched. The CDR3 totals 15 residues. The germline V gene has CDR1 GTSNPN and CDR2 SVGIG (reference sequence). CDR3 nucleotide sequence: TGTGCCTGGAGTTGGGACAGGGGCTACACAGATACGCAGTATTTT. Translation: CAWSWDRGYTDTQYF.

The chain employs TRBV4-1 and TRBJ1-3; D ambiguous. Germline CDR1 and CDR2: MGHRA and YSYEKL. V was cut by 0 bases and J by 2 bases, with 5 bases left in between. The CDR3 totals 14 residues. CDR3 sequence reads: CASSQEFTGNTIYF. The CDR3 DNA sequence: TGCGCCAGCAGCCAAGAGTTCACTGGAAACACCATATATTTT.